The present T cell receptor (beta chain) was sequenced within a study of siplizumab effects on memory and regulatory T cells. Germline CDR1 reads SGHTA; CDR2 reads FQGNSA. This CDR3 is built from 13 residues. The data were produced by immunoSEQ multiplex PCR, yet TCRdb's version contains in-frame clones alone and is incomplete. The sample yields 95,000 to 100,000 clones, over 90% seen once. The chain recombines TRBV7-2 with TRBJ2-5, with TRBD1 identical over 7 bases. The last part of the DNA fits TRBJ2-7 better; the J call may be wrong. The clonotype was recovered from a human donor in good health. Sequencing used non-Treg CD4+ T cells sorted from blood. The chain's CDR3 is CASSLDRGYEQYF. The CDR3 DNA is TGTGCCAGCAGCTTAGACAGGGGCTACGAGCAGTACTTC.